One and the same sample provided the 2 T cell receptor beta chains below, sequenced in a study of blood T cells in healthy people across ages. Primed by a sample-barcoded 5' primer and a J-beta primer mix, a second PCR proceeded for 7 to 11 cycles. Each CDR3 protein gets one entry after TCRdb re-called the 5' RACE reads with MiXCR. The table includes hundreds of thousands of distinct CDR3 sequences, about 49% detected once. The sample was blood. All receptors derive from a man between 60 and 75 years old in good health.

This rearrangement joins TRBV12-3 or TRBV12-4 to TRBJ2-3; no reliable D call. The CDR3 is 11 residues long. Trimming stripped 6 bases from V and 3 bases from J, with 4 bases between. The CDR3 sequence is CASRKTDTQYF. In DNA, the CDR3 is TGTGCCAGCAGAAAGACAGATACGCAGTATTTT.

The genes are TRBV7-8 and TRBJ2-7, with 10 bases lining up with TRBD1. Germline V gives CDR1 SGHVS, CDR2 FQNEAQ. V trimming: 4 bases; J trimming: 4 bases; junction bases outside the gene matches: 7. The CDR3 runs 15 residues. The CDR3 DNA reads as TGTGCCAGCAGCTCGGGGACAGGGGTTTTGTACGAGCAGTACTTC. It yields the protein CASSSGTGVLYEQYF.